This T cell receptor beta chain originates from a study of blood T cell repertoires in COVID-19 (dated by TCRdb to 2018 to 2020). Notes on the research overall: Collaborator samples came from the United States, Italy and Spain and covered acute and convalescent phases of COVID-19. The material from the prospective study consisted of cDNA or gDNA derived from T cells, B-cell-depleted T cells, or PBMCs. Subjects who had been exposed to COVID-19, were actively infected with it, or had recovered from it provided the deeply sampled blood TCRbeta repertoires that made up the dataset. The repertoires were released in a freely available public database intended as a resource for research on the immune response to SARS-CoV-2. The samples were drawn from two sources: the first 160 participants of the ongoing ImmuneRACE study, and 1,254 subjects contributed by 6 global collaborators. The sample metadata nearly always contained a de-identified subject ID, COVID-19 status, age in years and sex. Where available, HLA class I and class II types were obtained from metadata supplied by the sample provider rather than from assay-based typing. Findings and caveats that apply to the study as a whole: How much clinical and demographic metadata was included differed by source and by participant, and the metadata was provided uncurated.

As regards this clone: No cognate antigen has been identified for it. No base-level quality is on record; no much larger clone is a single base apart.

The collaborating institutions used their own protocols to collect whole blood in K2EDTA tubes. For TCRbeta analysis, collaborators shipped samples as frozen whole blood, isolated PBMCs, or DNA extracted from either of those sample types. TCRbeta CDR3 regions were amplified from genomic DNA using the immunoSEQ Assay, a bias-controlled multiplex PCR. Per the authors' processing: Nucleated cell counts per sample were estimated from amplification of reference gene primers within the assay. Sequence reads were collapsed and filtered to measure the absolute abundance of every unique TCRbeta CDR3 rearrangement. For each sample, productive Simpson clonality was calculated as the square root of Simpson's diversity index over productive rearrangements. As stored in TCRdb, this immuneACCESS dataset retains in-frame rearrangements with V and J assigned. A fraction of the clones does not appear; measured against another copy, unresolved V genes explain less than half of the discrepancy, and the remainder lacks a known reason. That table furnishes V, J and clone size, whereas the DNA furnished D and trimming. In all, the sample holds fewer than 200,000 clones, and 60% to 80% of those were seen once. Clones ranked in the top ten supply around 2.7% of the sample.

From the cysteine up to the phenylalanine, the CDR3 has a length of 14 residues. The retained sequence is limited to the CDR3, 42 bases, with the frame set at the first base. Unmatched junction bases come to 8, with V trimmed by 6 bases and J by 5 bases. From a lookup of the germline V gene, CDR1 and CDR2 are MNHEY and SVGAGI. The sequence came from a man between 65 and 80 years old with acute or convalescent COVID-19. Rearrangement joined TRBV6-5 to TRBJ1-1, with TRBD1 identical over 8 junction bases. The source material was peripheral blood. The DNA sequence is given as TGTGCCAGCAGCTATCAGGGGGCACGGACTGAAGCTTTCTTT. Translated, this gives CASSYQGARTEAFF.